These 16 T cell receptor beta chains were sequenced from one sample in a study of patients and donors after allogeneic stem cell transplantation. TCRdb called the RT-PCR reads again in MiXCR, with one record for every CDR3 protein. The table shows about a million distinct CDR3 sequences, with roughly 18% occurring only once. The sequencing sample was made of blood, either unsorted or a sorted T cell fraction (not recorded which). Receptors originate from a human donor who was either an allogeneic HSCT recipient or a stem cell or donor lymphocyte infusion donor (not recorded which). It is not recorded whose cells these are; they may come from a transplant donor.

This clonotype has only a few counts. This chain joins TRBV6-1 and TRBJ2-5, with D possibly called TRBD1 or TRBD2 (6 bases each). Germline CDR1 reads MNHNS; CDR2 reads SASEGT. Between the trimmed V and J ends, which lost 4 bases and 1 base, there was a span of 10 bases. The CDR3 is made up of 14 amino acids. For the CDR3, the DNA is TGTGCCAGCAGTGCCTCGGGGGCCCAAGAGACCCAGTACTTC. Its protein is CASSASGAQETQYF.

V is TRBV24-1 and J is TRBJ2-7; D is uncertain. From germline, CDR1 is KGHDR and CDR2 SFDVKD. V dropped 3 bases and J dropped 0 bases, with 5 bases sitting between them. The CDR3 consists of 13 residues. The CDR3 region has the DNA TGTGCCACCAGTGATACCGGCTCCTACGAGCAGTACTTC. Its protein product is CATSDTGSYEQYF.

This clonotype showed up just a few times. The rearrangement uses TRBV2 and TRBJ2-1, with 7 bases lining up with TRBD1. CDR1 is SNHLY and CDR2 is FYNNEI in the germline V gene. This CDR3 spans 15 amino acids. The V gene end was trimmed by 6 bases and the J gene end by 7 bases; junction bases not matched to a gene: 12. CDR3 in DNA: TGTGCCAGCAGGGTCGACAGGGTAGGGGGTAATGAGCAGTTCTTC. It translates to CASRVDRVGGNEQFF.

There are a few counts of this clonotype. V and J are TRBV3-1 and TRBJ2-5; D is perhaps TRBD2 (6 bases). CDR3 length: 15 residues. Germline CDR1 reads LGHDT; CDR2 reads YNNKEL (reference sequence). Deletions cut 4 bases from V and 2 bases from J, with 14 bases between. The CDR3: CASSRVTGLQETQYF. In nucleotides, the CDR3 is TGTGCCAGCAGCCGAGTAACCGGACTACAAGAGACCCAGTACTTC.

The sample holds a few counts of this clonotype. The chain has TRBV10-3 and TRBJ1-2; 10 positions match TRBD1. The CDR3 spans 15 residues. CDR1 is ENHRY, CDR2 SYGVKD, per germline. The V segment lost 6 bases and the J segment 6 bases; nucleotides outside the gene matches: 10. In nucleotides, the CDR3 is TGTGCCATCAGCCCCGGGACAGGGGCGGGGAATGGCTACACCTTC. Its translation: CAISPGTGAGNGYTF.

This clonotype appeared a few times. This chain links TRBV6-1 with TRBJ1-2; TRBD1 is a possible D gene (5 bases). The germline V gene encodes CDR1 MNHNS and CDR2 SASEGT. V was clipped by 6 bases and J by 3 bases, with 14 bases between them. This CDR3 spans 14 amino acids. The chain's CDR3 is CASSLRGVDYGYTF. The CDR3 DNA is TGTGCCAGCAGCCTTAGAGGGGTTGACTATGGCTACACCTTC.

The table lists this clonotype with a few counts. The rearrangement links TRBV11-2 to TRBJ2-7; a weak D match, TRBD1 (6 bases). The CDR3 runs to 18 residues. Trimming cost V 3 bases and J 1 base, with 22 bases left between them. CDR1 SGHAT and CDR2 FQNNGV come from the germline V gene. The CDR3 DNA follows: TGTGCCAGCAGCTTTCCACAGGGTACACCGGGGCGGTCCTACGAGCAGTACTTC. Its protein is CASSFPQGTPGRSYEQYF.

The chain recombines TRBV29-1 with TRBJ1-1; weak D call: TRBD1 (5 bases). The CDR3 runs 13 residues. V lost 6 bases, J lost 4 bases, and 15 bases lay in between. In germline, CDR1 is SQVTM, CDR2 ANQGSEA. CDR3 sequence (DNA): TGCAGCGTGCCGATCACAGGCGGCACTGAAGCTTTCTTT. Its translation: CSVPITGGTEAFF. The complete variable domain, with remaining parts taken from reference TRBV29-1 and TRBJ1-1, reads SAVISQKPSRDICQRGTSLTIQCQVDSQVTMMFWYRQQPGQSLTLIATANQGSEATYESGFVIDKFPISRPNLTFSTLTVSNMSPEDSSIYLCSVPITGGTEAFFGQGTRLTVV.

In its sample, this clonotype was seen a few times. For the CDR3, the DNA is TGCAGTGCTGACTTAGCCACGGAAAACTATGGCTACACCTTC. Protein product: CSADLATENYGYTF. V gene TRBV20-1 combines with J gene TRBJ1-2, with unresolved D. V was pared by 5 bases and J by 2 bases, with 15 bases between. The CDR3 has 14 residues. Germline V gene data show CDR1 as DFQATT and CDR2 as SNEGSKA (reference sequence).

V and J are TRBV5-1 and TRBJ2-5; 12 positions match TRBD2. The CDR3 spans 16 residues. J gave up 1 base and V 1 base, and 2 bases lay outside the gene matches. Germline CDR1 and CDR2: SGHRS and YFSETQ. In nucleotides, the CDR3 is TGCGCCAGCAGCTTGAGACTAGCGGGGGTCCAAGAGACCCAGTACTTC. Translated: CASSLRLAGVQETQYF.

The chain recombines TRBV11-2 with TRBJ2-7; 8 positions match TRBD1. The ends lost 5 bases at V and 2 bases at J; junction bases unmatched: 11. The germline V gene encodes CDR1 SGHAT and CDR2 FQNNGV. The length of the CDR3 is 16 residues. CDR3 region: CASSLRRGQGPYEQYF. CDR3 nucleotide sequence: TGTGCCAGCAGCCTCAGGAGAGGACAGGGACCCTACGAGCAGTACTTC.

This clonotype was counted at least ten times. J is TRBJ1-3 and V is TRBV12-3 or TRBV12-4; D is unresolved. The CDR3 runs 12 residues. With 5 bases removed from V and 4 bases from J, the gap between germline ends came to 6 bases. CDR3 sequence (DNA): TGTGCCAGCAGTCAAAGGGGAAACACCATATATTTT. Translating gives CASSQRGNTIYF.

In DNA form, the CDR3 reads TGTGCCAGCAGCTTCAGACTAGCAGATACGCAGTATTTT. Translating it yields CASSFRLADTQYF. J is TRBJ2-3 and V is TRBV7-6, with D maybe TRBD2 (6 bases). V was shortened by 3 bases and J by 4 bases, with 8 bases between the two germline ends. Per germline, CDR1 SGHVS and CDR2 FNYEAQ. This CDR3 is 13 amino acids long.

As regards this clonotype: This likely comes from a read error, as the CDR3 has no conserved phenylalanine or tryptophan at its end. In DNA form, the CDR3 reads TGCAGCGTTGGTGGGGATGCCTCGGGAACAAATACGCAGTATTAT. Translated, it gives CSVGGDASGTNTQYY. The chain carries TRBV29-1 and TRBJ2-3; possible D gene TRBD2, 5 bases. Trimming removed 4 bases at V and 7 bases at J, with 21 bases between. The CDR3 is 15 residues long. The germline gives CDR1 SQVTM, CDR2 ANQGSEA.

This clonotype was seen only a few times. This rearrangement joins TRBV18 to TRBJ2-1; the match to TRBD2 covers 12 bases. The CDR3 loop spans 16 amino acids. Germline CDR1 reads KGHSH; CDR2 reads LQKENI. Trimming at V came to 3 bases and at J to 5 bases, leaving 5 bases not matched to a gene. The CDR3 coding sequence is TGTGCCAGCTCACCTGCCCTAGCGGGGGGGAACAATGAGCAGTTCTTC. It translates to CASSPALAGGNNEQFF.

This clonotype was counted a few times. The chain carries TRBV4-1 and TRBJ2-4; perhaps TRBD1 as D (5 bases). The CDR3 sequence is 16 residues long. Trimming shortened V by 4 bases and J by 8 bases, and 21 bases separated the two germline ends. The germline V gene encodes CDR1 MGHRA and CDR2 YSYEKL. The CDR3 coding sequence is TGCGCCAGCAGCCCCCCAGGAAGGGGCAGGAAGGACATTCAGTACTTC. It encodes CASSPPGRGRKDIQYF.